The rows below give T cell receptor beta chains drawn from one sample of a study of early T cells in non-severe SARS-CoV-2 infection. TCRdb independently ran MiXCR on the 5' RACE reads; one entry per CDR3 protein. The table has some 18,000 distinct CDR3 sequences, roughly 6.1% seen once. The sequenced sample was whole blood. The receptor source for this set is an adult who was a healthcare worker with PCR-confirmed SARS-CoV-2 infection or an uninfected control (not recorded which). Each CDR3 is given with its conserved first and last residue. A D gene is named only where the DNA matches it firmly. The listing skips clone size in some rows; elsewhere it reads once, few, many or a size class.

CDR3 protein	CDR3 DNA	V gene	J gene	clone size	D gene
CASSDRDTGELFF	TGTGCCAGCAGTGACAGGGACACCGGGGAGCTGTTTTTT	TRBV6-4	TRBJ2-2	medium-sized	-
CASSLDRETQYF	TGCGCCAGCAGCTTGGATCGAGAGACCCAGTACTTC	TRBV5-1	TRBJ2-5	many	-
CASVRGEKEGYTF	TGTGCCAGCGTGCGAGGCGAGAAGGAGGGCTACACCTTC	TRBV2	TRBJ1-2	few	-
CASSFKTGPMDQPQHF	TGTGCCAGCAGTTTCAAGACAGGGCCGATGGATCAGCCCCAGCATTTT	TRBV6-6	TRBJ1-5	few	TRBD1
CASSFSGLTYEQYF	TGTGCCAGCAGTTTTAGTGGGCTTACCTACGAGCAGTACTTC	TRBV28	TRBJ2-7	many	-
CCVEGPPNSPLHF	TGCTGTGTCGAAGGTCCCCCCAATTCACCCCTCCACTTT	TRBV20-1	TRBJ1-6	-	-
CASSISSGTPNEQFF	TGTGCCAGTAGTATAAGTAGCGGGACCCCCAATGAGCAGTTCTTC	TRBV19	TRBJ2-1	many	TRBD2
CSVEDSWNTEAFF	TGCAGCGTTGAAGATAGCTGGAACACTGAAGCTTTCTTT	TRBV29-1	TRBJ1-1	few	-
CSVSTVWGEAFF	TGCAGTGTGAGCACGGTTTGGGGTGAAGCTTTCTTT	TRBV20-1	TRBJ1-1	many	-
CSARVYTEAFF	TGCAGTGCTAGAGTATATACTGAAGCTTTCTTT	TRBV20-1	TRBJ1-1	many	-
CASSQDRTRSTGETQYF	TGCGCCAGCAGCCAAGACAGGACTAGAAGTACGGGTGAGACCCAGTACTTC	TRBV4-1	TRBJ2-5	many	TRBD2
CATSETPRGIQDTQYF	TGTGCCACCAGTGAGACCCCCAGGGGGATTCAAGATACCCAGTACTTC	TRBV24-1	TRBJ2-5	many	TRBD1
CASSPAGEGRDEQYF	TGTGCCAGCTCACCGGCGGGTGAGGGACGGGACGAGCAGTACTTC	TRBV18	TRBJ2-7	many	-
CASSGLAGGPNNEQFF	TGTGCCAGCTCTGGGCTAGCGGGAGGGCCGAACAATGAGCAGTTCTTC	TRBV18	TRBJ2-1	many	TRBD2
CASRTSGTDIQYF	TGCGCCAGCAGGACTAGCGGGACGGACATTCAGTACTTC	TRBV10-2	TRBJ2-4	-	TRBD2
CASSRLAGGYEQYF	TGTGCCAGCAGCCGACTAGCGGGAGGGTACGAGCAGTACTTC	TRBV6-5	TRBJ2-7	many	TRBD2
CSATTAPSTDTQYF	TGCAGCGCCACGACAGCCCCTAGCACAGATACGCAGTATTTT	TRBV29-1	TRBJ2-3	-	-
CSARIWGIIRYEQYF	TGCAGTGCTAGAATTTGGGGGATCATCCGTTACGAGCAGTACTTC	TRBV20-1	TRBJ2-7	many	-
CSASTTDTQYF	TGCAGTGCGAGTACCACAGATACGCAGTATTTT	TRBV20-1	TRBJ2-3	-	-
CASSLYGQSNQPQHF	TGTGCCAGCAGCTTGTATGGGCAGAGCAATCAGCCCCAGCATTTT	TRBV5-4	TRBJ1-5	many	-
CAWKGVRDRNYGYTF	TGTGCCTGGAAAGGTGTGCGGGACAGGAATTATGGCTACACCTTC	TRBV30	TRBJ1-2	many	TRBD1
CSVAGGLSIQYF	TGCAGCGTCGCAGGGGGCCTGAGCATTCAGTACTTC	TRBV29-1	TRBJ2-4	few	TRBD1
CASSYIERNQPQHF	TGTGCCAGCAGTTACATCGAACGCAATCAGCCCCAGCATTTT	TRBV6-6	TRBJ1-5	many	-
CASSVGQQSNSPLHF	TGTGCCAGCAGCGTCGGTCAACAGAGTAATTCACCCCTCCACTTT	TRBV9	TRBJ1-6	many	-
CASSYSNEQFF	TGTGCCAGCAGTTACAGCAATGAGCAGTTCTTC	TRBV27	TRBJ2-1	many	-
CASSPRTSGTYEQYF	TGTGCCAGCAGCCCGCGGACTAGCGGGACGTACGAGCAGTACTTC	TRBV27	TRBJ2-7	-	TRBD2
CASSEGWGFEQYF	TGTGCCAGCAGTGAAGGATGGGGATTCGAGCAGTACTTC	TRBV2	TRBJ2-7	many	-
CASSNLLTGELFF	TGTGCCAGCAGCAATCTCCTTACCGGGGAGCTGTTTTTT	TRBV3-1	TRBJ2-2	many	-
CASSFSGYSYNEQFF	TGTGCCAGCAGCTTTAGCGGGTACTCCTACAATGAGCAGTTCTTC	TRBV7-2	TRBJ2-1	many	TRBD2
CASSVGTANYGYTF	TGCGCCAGCAGCGTCGGGACAGCTAACTATGGCTACACCTTC	TRBV5-1	TRBJ1-2	many	TRBD1
CASSPTGTIYGYTF	TGTGCCAGCAGTCCTACCGGGACAATCTATGGCTACACCTTC	TRBV12-3/TRBV12-4	TRBJ1-2	-	-
CAWRWEDTNTGELFF	TGTGCCTGGAGATGGGAGGATACTAACACCGGGGAGCTGTTTTTT	TRBV30	TRBJ2-2	many	-
CASSYGGRPYEQYF	TGTGCCAGCAGTTACGGGGGAAGACCCTACGAGCAGTACTTC	TRBV6-2/TRBV6-3	TRBJ2-7	medium-sized	-
CASSLSPRGADTQYF	TGTGCCAGCAGCTTGAGTCCACGGGGGGCAGATACGCAGTATTTT	TRBV5-6	TRBJ2-3	many	TRBD2
CASSPDLLQETQYF	TGTGCCAGCAGCCCCGACCTGCTGCAAGAGACCCAGTACTTC	TRBV28	TRBJ2-5	many	-
CAISATSSTDTQYF	TGTGCCATCAGTGCGACTAGCAGCACAGATACGCAGTATTTT	TRBV10-3	TRBJ2-3	many	TRBD2
CASRGGFTNTEAFF	TGTGCCAGCAGGGGGGGGTTTACGAACACTGAAGCTTTCTTT	TRBV12-3/TRBV12-4	TRBJ1-1	many	-
CAISSPDLQKAKLNTEAFF	TGTGCCATCAGTTCCCCAGACTTACAGAAAGCCAAGCTTAACACTGAAGCTTTCTTT	TRBV10-3	TRBJ1-1	-	-